Listed below are T cell receptor beta chains from one sample, sequenced in a study of response to subunit inactivated influenza vaccine. MiXCR, applied by TCRdb to the RT-PCR reads, yields one record per CDR3 protein. The table has approximately 500,000 distinct CDR3 sequences, around 13% seen once. Sequencing was performed on PBMCs from blood, taken more than 35 days after vaccination. Receptors were obtained from a man aged 45-60 years who received an inactivated influenza vaccine. The CDR3 runs from the conserved cysteine through the conserved F or W. D genes are given only for firm matches. Rows may omit the clone size; those that give it use once, few, many or a size class.

TRBJ2-7	.	.	TRBV12-3/TRBV12-4	CASSLALSLEQYF	TGTGCCAGCAGTTTAGCGCTTTCTTTAGAGCAGTACTTC
TRBJ1-4	.	few	TRBV20-1	CSARSWGNEKLFF	TGCAGTGCTAGAAGCTGGGGTAATGAAAAACTGTTTTTT
TRBJ2-7	.	.	TRBV20-1	CSARAGREHYF	TGCAGTGCTAGAGCAGGGCGCGAGCATTACTTC
TRBJ2-2	TRBD2	.	TRBV7-2	CASSSLAGGPGTGELFF	TGTGCCAGCAGCTCGCTAGCGGGGGGGCCGGGCACCGGGGAGCTGTTTTTT
TRBJ1-1	.	many	TRBV3-1	CASSQNAGNTEAFF	TGTGCCAGCAGCCAAAACGCAGGGAACACTGAAGCTTTCTTT
TRBJ2-5	.	.	TRBV20-1	CSARPSEETQYF	TGCAGTGCCAGACCTTCCGAGGAGACCCAGTACTTC
TRBJ2-5	.	once	TRBV7-7	CASSSGPETQYF	TGTGCTAGCAGCTCGGGACCGGAGACCCAGTACTTC
TRBJ2-3	.	few	TRBV25-1	CASSELNTDTQYF	TGTGCCAGCAGTGAGCTTAACACAGATACGCAGTATTTT
TRBJ2-3	.	.	TRBV20-1	CSARSLAVLSTDTQYF	TGCAGTGCTAGGTCCCTGGCAGTCCTCTCCACAGATACGCAGTATTTT
TRBJ1-6	TRBD1	few	TRBV18	CASSPQGGGSPLHF	TGTGCCAGCTCACCACAAGGGGGCGGATCACCCCTCCACTTT
TRBJ2-7	.	.	TRBV20-1	CSARDEGRSYEQYF	TGCAGTGCTAGAGATGAGGGCAGATCCTACGAGCAGTACTTC
TRBJ2-1	.	hyperexpanded	TRBV29-1	CSVERAPWDEQFF	TGCAGCGTTGAGCGGGCCCCTTGGGATGAGCAGTTCTTC
TRBJ1-5	TRBD1	few	TRBV6-1	CASSPDRVRNQPQHF	TGTGCCAGCAGTCCGGACAGGGTTCGCAATCAGCCCCAGCATTTT
TRBJ2-1	TRBD2	many	TRBV7-2	CASSFRTSGYNEQFF	TGTGCCAGCAGCTTCAGGACTAGCGGCTACAATGAGCAGTTCTTC
TRBJ2-7	TRBD2	.	TRBV7-9	CASRGAGGPYEQYF	TGTGCCAGCAGGGGAGCGGGAGGGCCTTACGAGCAGTACTTC